This T cell receptor beta chain was identified during a study of T cell repertoires in cytomegalovirus infection. TCRdb re-derived calls from the reads in MiXCR, one entry per CDR3 protein. The table includes around 800,000 distinct CDR3 sequences, over 25% detected once. This clonotype was seen more than once but under ten times. Its antigen remains unidentified. Trimming took off 3 bases at V and 3 bases at J, with 9 bases between the two ends. Per germline, CDR1 SEHNR and CDR2 FQNEAQ (reference sequence). There are 14 residues in the CDR3. The TCR sequence derives from a human donor in good health (CMV status not recorded). Some clones in this sample may be carry-over from other donors' samples. The sequencing here drew on cultured CD8+ T cells from PBMCs, taken from culture after CMV antigen stimulation. The chain combines TRBV7-9 with TRBJ2-1; no reliable D call. The CDR3 sequence: CASSFRVSYNEQFF. DNA of the CDR3: TGTGCCAGCAGCTTTAGGGTAAGCTACAATGAGCAGTTCTTC.